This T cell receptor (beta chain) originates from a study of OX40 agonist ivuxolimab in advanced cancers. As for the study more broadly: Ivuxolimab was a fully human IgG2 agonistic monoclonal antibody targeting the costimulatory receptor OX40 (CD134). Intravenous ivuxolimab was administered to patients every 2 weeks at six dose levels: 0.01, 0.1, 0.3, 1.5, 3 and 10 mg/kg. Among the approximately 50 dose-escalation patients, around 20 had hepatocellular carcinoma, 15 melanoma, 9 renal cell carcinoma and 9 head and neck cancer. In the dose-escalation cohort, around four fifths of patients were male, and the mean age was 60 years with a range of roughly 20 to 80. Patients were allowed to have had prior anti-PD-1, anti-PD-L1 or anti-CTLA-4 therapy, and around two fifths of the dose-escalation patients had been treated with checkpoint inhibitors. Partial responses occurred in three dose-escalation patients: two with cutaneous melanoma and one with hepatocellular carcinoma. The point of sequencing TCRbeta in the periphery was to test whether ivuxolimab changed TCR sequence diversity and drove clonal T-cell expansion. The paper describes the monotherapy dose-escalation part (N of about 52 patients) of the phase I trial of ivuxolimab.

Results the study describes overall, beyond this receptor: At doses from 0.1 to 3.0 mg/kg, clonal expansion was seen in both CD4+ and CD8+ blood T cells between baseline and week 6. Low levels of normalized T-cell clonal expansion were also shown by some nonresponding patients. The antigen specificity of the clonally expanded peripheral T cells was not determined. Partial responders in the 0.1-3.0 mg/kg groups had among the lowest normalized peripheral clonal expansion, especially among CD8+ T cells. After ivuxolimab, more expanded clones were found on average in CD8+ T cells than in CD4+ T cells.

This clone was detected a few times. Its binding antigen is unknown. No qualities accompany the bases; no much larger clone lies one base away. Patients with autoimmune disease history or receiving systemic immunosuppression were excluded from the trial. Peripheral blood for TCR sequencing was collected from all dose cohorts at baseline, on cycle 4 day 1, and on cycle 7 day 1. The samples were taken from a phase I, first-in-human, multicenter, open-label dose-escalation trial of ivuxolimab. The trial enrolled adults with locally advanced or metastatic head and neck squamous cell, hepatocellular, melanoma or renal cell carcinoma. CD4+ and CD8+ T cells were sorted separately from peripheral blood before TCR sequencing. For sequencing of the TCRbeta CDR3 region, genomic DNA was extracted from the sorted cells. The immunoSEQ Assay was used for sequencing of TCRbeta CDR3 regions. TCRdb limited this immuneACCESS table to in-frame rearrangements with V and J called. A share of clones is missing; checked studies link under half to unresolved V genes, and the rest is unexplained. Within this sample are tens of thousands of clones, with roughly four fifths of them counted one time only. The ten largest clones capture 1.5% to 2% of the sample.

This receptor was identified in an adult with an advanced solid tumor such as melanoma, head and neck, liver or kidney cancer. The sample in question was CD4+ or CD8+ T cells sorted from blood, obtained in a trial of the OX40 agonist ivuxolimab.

The DNA reads as follows: TGTGCCAGCAGCTCTGGACAGGCCAGCTCCCGGGGGGAAGCTTTCTTT. It translates as CASSSGQASSRGEAFF. The rearrangement joined TRBV5-4 to TRBJ1-1; the junction holds 7 bases that match TRBD1. V has 3 bases trimmed and J has 8 bases trimmed; junction bases matching no gene number 16. Sequences SGHNT (CDR1) and YYREEE (CDR2) are obtained from the germline V gene (reference sequence). The CDR3 goes from the cysteine to the phenylalanine over 16 residues. The retained sequence is limited to the CDR3, 48 bases, with the frame set at the first base. Here the CDR3 is joined to the reference TRBV5-4 and TRBJ1-1 genes, and the full variable domain is: ETGVTQSPTHLIKTRGQQVTLRCSSQSGHNTVSWYQQALGQGPQFIFQYYREEENGRGNFPPRFSGLQFPNYSSELNVNALELDDSALYLCASSSGQASSRGEAFFGQGTRLTVV.